The TCR beta chain described here comes from a study of neurological immune-mediated disorders. Synthesis of cDNA was carried out by template-switch 5'RACE. The reaction used 10-nucleotide random UMIs. TCRdb reanalysed the 5' RACE reads using MiXCR and keeps one entry per CDR3 protein. The profile shows about 65,000 distinct CDR3 sequences, roughly 3.7% of them singletons. This CDR3 region has 15 residues. Germline lookup yields CDR1 SGHTA and CDR2 FQGNSA. V shed 1 base and J shed 5 bases, with 12 bases lying between them. Whole-study findings and limits: The greatest TCR clonal expansion appeared in HTLV-1-associated myelopathy and the smallest, falling below healthy controls, in multiple sclerosis. Phylogenetic grouping put 18 of 34 multiple sclerosis patients' repertoires into one related-CDR3 cluster, a possible signature. Neither clinical nor MRI features were found to be associated with the multiple sclerosis repertoire cluster.

This clonotype has at least ten counts. Its matching antigen is unknown. The sequenced sample was PBMCs. The rearrangement uses TRBV7-2 and TRBJ1-5; D not certain. The clonotype comes from a man aged 50-59 years with multiple sclerosis. CDR3 region: CASSLVRESDQPQHF. CDR3 in DNA: TGTGCCAGCAGCTTAGTTCGGGAATCCGATCAGCCCCAGCATTTT.